Following are 16 T cell receptor beta chains from one sample sequenced in a study of shared clonotypes between healthy human individuals (dated by TCRdb to 2019 to 2021). The method behind the library was the immunoSEQ multiplex PCR assay. What TCRdb holds here is the immuneACCESS table cut down to in-frame rearrangements. Part of the clones is not present; checked against another copy, under half of the missing clones reflect an unresolved V gene, and the others are unexplained. This sample lists over 2 million clones; roughly 92% were detected once. The ten largest clones capture around 0.38% of the sample. The sample taken for sequencing was naive CD4+ T cells from PBMCs. What this sample's cell subset or site label stands for: CD45RA+ positively selected. Receptors originate from a man younger than 35 in good health. Some clones in this sample may be carry-over from other donors' samples.

The chain couples TRBV19 to TRBJ2-3, with D possibly TRBD2 on 6 matching bases. This CDR3 comprises 14 residues. Germline loops: CDR1 LNHDA, CDR2 SQIVND (reference sequence). Trimming cost V 1 base and J 4 bases, with 9 bases left between them. The chain's CDR3 is CASSIGRGADTQYF. CDR3 DNA sequence: TGTGCCAGTAGTATAGGGAGGGGCGCAGATACGCAGTATTTT.

This rearrangement joins TRBV28 to TRBJ2-7, with D possibly TRBD1 on 6 matching bases. Trimming pared 5 bases from V and 4 bases from J, leaving 12 bases between. Germline lookup yields CDR1 MDHEN and CDR2 SYDVKM. The CDR3 sequence is 13 residues long. CDR3 in DNA: TGTGCCAGCAGTCTCCCGGGACAATACGAGCAGTACTTC. Translating gives CASSLPGQYEQYF.

CDR3 in DNA: TGTGCCAGCAGCTTCGGGGAGGGCACTGAAGCTTTCTTT. This encodes CASSFGEGTEAFF. This chain uses TRBV11-3 with TRBJ1-1; no clear D gene. Germline CDR1 reads SGHNT; CDR2 reads YENEEA. With 3 bases removed from V and 4 bases from J, the gap between germline ends came to 9 bases. The CDR3 covers 13 residues.

V usage is TRBV28 and J usage is TRBJ2-5; tentatively, D is TRBD2 (7 bases). V lost 2 bases and J 4 bases, leaving 17 bases between the germline ends. The CDR3 has 16 amino acids. Germline loops: CDR1 MDHEN, CDR2 SYDVKM. CDR3 loop: CASSLRGRGVRETQYF. In nucleotides, the CDR3 is TGTGCCAGCAGTTTAAGGGGGAGGGGGGTAAGAGAGACCCAGTACTTC.

This sequence joins TRBV25-1 and TRBJ1-5; D gene unclear. The CDR3 extends over 16 amino acids. Germline V CDR1 and CDR2: MGHDK, SYGVNS. V was shortened by 6 bases and J by 6 bases, with 21 bases between the two germline ends. The CDR3 DNA is TGTGCCAGCAGCCCAAGCGGGGTCAGTCCGGGTCAGCCCCAGCATTTT. It is translated as CASSPSGVSPGQPQHF.

This sequence joins TRBV11-2 and TRBJ1-2, with unresolved D. There are 14 residues in the CDR3. In germline, CDR1 is SGHAT, CDR2 FQNNGV. Between the trimmed V and J ends, which lost 6 bases and 7 bases, there was a span of 18 bases. Written as DNA, the CDR3 is TGTGCCAGCAGGCAAGACATGGGCGGTGGTGGCTACACCTTC. It is translated as CASRQDMGGGGYTF.

V gene TRBV4-3 combines with J gene TRBJ2-1; 8 nucleotides agree with TRBD1. Germline assignment: CDR1 LGHNA and CDR2 YSLEER. The CDR3 has 15 residues. With 3 bases clipped from V and 1 base from J, the junction kept 2 bases outside the gene matches. Here the CDR3 DNA reads TGCGCCAGCAGCCAGGGACAGGTTTCCTACAATGAGCAGTTCTTC. It encodes CASSQGQVSYNEQFF.

The chain uses TRBV7-3 and TRBJ2-5, with D uncertain. The J call may be incorrect, as the DNA end agrees better with TRBJ2-7. Per germline, CDR1 SGHTA and CDR2 FQGTGA. The CDR3 totals 12 residues. CDR3 loop: CASSPPGGEQYF. In DNA form, the CDR3 reads TGTGCCAGCAGCCCGCCCGGTGGCGAGCAGTACTTC.

The chain joins TRBV28 to TRBJ2-1; tentative D call: TRBD2 (6 bases). With 7 bases removed from V and 3 bases from J, the gap between germline ends came to 13 bases. This CDR3 contains 14 residues. From germline, CDR1 is MDHEN and CDR2 SYDVKM. CDR3 loop: CASTPGLLYNEQFF. CDR3 nucleotide sequence: TGTGCCAGCACTCCGGGACTCCTCTACAATGAGCAGTTCTTC.

The V gene is TRBV19, the J gene TRBJ2-3; possible D gene TRBD1, 5 bases. The length of the CDR3 is 14 residues. The V and J ends lost 3 bases and 5 bases respectively, with 12 bases between them. From germline, CDR1 is LNHDA and CDR2 SQIVND (reference sequence). CDR3 sequence reads: CASSIQGARDTQYF. In nucleotides, the CDR3 is TGTGCCAGTAGTATCCAGGGTGCCCGAGATACGCAGTATTTT.

The rearrangement uses TRBV28 and TRBJ2-5; TRBD1 matches at 9 bases. Gene TRBJ2-7 matches the end of the DNA better, so the J call may be wrong. Germline CDR1 MDHEN, CDR2 SYDVKM. CDR3 length: 15 residues. CDR3 DNA: TGTGCCGCTGGGGGACAGGGCTTACCCTCCTACGAGCAGTACTTC. Encoded protein: CAAGGQGLPSYEQYF.

Here the CDR3 DNA reads TGTGCCAGCAGCTGGACAGGGGCCTGGGAGACCCAGTACTTC. The encoded protein is CASSWTGAWETQYF. This chain links TRBV5-4 with TRBJ2-5; 9 nucleotides agree with TRBD1. The J segment lost 5 bases and the V segment lost 3 bases, leaving 5 bases of the junction unmatched. Germline V gives CDR1 SGHNT, CDR2 YYREEE (reference sequence). The CDR3 is 14 amino acids.

The J gene is TRBJ2-3, the V gene TRBV11-3; tentatively, D is TRBD1 (6 bases). Trimming stripped 4 bases from V and 0 bases from J, with 8 bases between. Germline V gene sequence: CDR1 SGHNT, CDR2 YENEEA. The length of the CDR3 is 14 residues. CDR3 region: CASSSGASTDTQYF. Here the CDR3 DNA reads TGTGCCAGCAGCTCAGGGGCGAGCACAGATACGCAGTATTTT.

The chain carries TRBV2 and TRBJ2-7; perhaps D is TRBD1 or TRBD2 (6 bases each). The CDR3 loop spans 14 amino acids. Trimming cost V 9 bases and J 4 bases, with 19 bases left between them. The germline CDR1 and CDR2 sequences are SNHLY and FYNNEI. The DNA for the CDR3 is TGTGCCAGAGAGGTGTCGGGGGCTCGGTACGAGCAGTACTTC. This translates into CAREVSGARYEQYF. The variable domain in full, with the rest retrieved from reference TRBV2 and TRBJ2-7, is EPEVTQTPSHQVTQMGQEVILRCVPISNHLYFYWYRQILGQKVEFLVSFYNNEISEKSEIFDDQFSVERPDGSNFTLKIRSTKLEDSAMYFCAREVSGARYEQYFGPGTRLTVT.

The chain couples TRBV19 to TRBJ2-3, with D perhaps being TRBD1 or TRBD2 (6 bases each). Germline lookup yields CDR1 LNHDA and CDR2 SQIVND (reference sequence). The CDR3 has 15 amino acids. Between the trimmed V and J ends, which lost 3 bases and 6 bases, there was a span of 16 bases. In DNA form, the CDR3 reads TGTGCCAGTAGTATTGGTACGAAGGGGGGCGATACGCAGTATTTT. This codes for CASSIGTKGGDTQYF.

The CDR3 sequence is CAISESVFSSYNEQFF. The DNA of the CDR3 is TGTGCCATCAGTGAGTCCGTCTTCAGCTCCTACAATGAGCAGTTCTTC. The chain links TRBV10-3 to TRBJ2-1; D is uncertain. Germline V lookup: CDR1 ENHRY, CDR2 SYGVKD. The CDR3 sequence is 16 residues long. Trimming shortened V by 0 bases and J by 0 bases, and 9 bases separated the two germline ends.